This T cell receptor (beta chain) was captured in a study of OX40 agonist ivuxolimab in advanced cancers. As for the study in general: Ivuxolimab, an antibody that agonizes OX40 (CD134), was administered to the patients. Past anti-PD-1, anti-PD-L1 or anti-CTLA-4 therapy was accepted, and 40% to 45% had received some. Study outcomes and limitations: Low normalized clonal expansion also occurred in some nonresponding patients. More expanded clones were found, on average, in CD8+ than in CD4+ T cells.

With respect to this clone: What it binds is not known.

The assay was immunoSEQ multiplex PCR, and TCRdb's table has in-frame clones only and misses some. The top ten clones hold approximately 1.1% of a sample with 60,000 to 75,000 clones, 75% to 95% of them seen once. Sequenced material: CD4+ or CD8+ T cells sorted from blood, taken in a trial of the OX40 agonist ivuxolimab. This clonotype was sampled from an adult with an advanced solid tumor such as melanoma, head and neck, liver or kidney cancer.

The CDR3 sequence is CASSQDNSGTDYEQYF. CDR3 coding DNA: TGTGCCAGCAGCCAAGATAACTCGGGGACCGACTACGAGCAGTACTTC. The chain couples TRBV4-2 to TRBJ2-7; D is tentatively TRBD1 or TRBD2 (5 bases each). This CDR3 region has 16 residues. Germline assignment: CDR1 LGHNA and CDR2 YNFKEQ. The V end lost 0 bases, the J end lost 3 bases, and 15 bases lay between the germline ends.